These T cell receptor beta chains were read from a single sample in a study of blood T cell repertoires in COVID-19. Some clones are missing from TCRdb's copy, which holds only in-frame ones; the method was immunoSEQ multiplex PCR. The table lists about 130,000 clones, 70% to 90% of them singletons. The specimen sequenced was peripheral blood. These receptor sequences come from a man over 45 with acute or convalescent COVID-19. The CDR3 runs from the conserved cysteine through the conserved F or W. A D gene is named only where the DNA matches it firmly.

j_call: TRBJ1-5; d_call: .; v_call: TRBV4-1; cdr3_aa: CASSPGEGNNQPQHF
j_call: TRBJ1-3; d_call: .; v_call: TRBV11-2; cdr3_aa: CASIPLRRGREGNTIYF
j_call: TRBJ2-5; d_call: TRBD1; v_call: TRBV5-4; cdr3_aa: CASSPGTGAWETQYF
j_call: TRBJ1-3; d_call: .; v_call: TRBV5-1; cdr3_aa: CASSLGEQGNTIYF
j_call: TRBJ2-7; d_call: .; v_call: TRBV2; cdr3_aa: CASKTGTSTYEQYF
j_call: TRBJ2-1; d_call: TRBD1; v_call: TRBV18; cdr3_aa: CASSPGRDRAPYNEQFF
j_call: TRBJ2-3; d_call: TRBD1; v_call: TRBV18; cdr3_aa: CASSPTGTGVVLQYF
j_call: TRBJ2-4; d_call: TRBD1; v_call: TRBV5-1; cdr3_aa: CASSLGRRAGGLENIQYF
j_call: TRBJ1-1; d_call: .; v_call: TRBV12-5; cdr3_aa: CASGLGPVTEAFF
j_call: TRBJ1-3; d_call: TRBD1; v_call: TRBV5-1; cdr3_aa: CASSLDRGSGNTIYF
j_call: TRBJ2-5; d_call: .; v_call: TRBV7-9; cdr3_aa: CASSPRGGIETQYF
j_call: TRBJ1-6; d_call: .; v_call: TRBV27; cdr3_aa: CASSPWTDNSPLHF
j_call: TRBJ2-6; d_call: .; v_call: TRBV28; cdr3_aa: CASQTVSGANVLTF
j_call: TRBJ2-2; d_call: .; v_call: TRBV7-6; cdr3_aa: CASSREQGGAGGELFF
j_call: TRBJ1-3; d_call: TRBD1; v_call: TRBV3-1/TRBV3-2; cdr3_aa: CASSIHPTGSGNTIYF
j_call: TRBJ2-5; d_call: .; v_call: TRBV7-3; cdr3_aa: CASRGGAAETQYF
j_call: TRBJ1-1; d_call: .; v_call: TRBV5-8; cdr3_aa: CASSRDYMAEAFF
j_call: TRBJ1-5; d_call: TRBD1; v_call: TRBV2; cdr3_aa: CASTGTGGRNQPQHF
j_call: TRBJ2-1; d_call: .; v_call: TRBV9; cdr3_aa: CASNRDFSYNEQFF
j_call: TRBJ1-5; d_call: TRBD1; v_call: TRBV5-1; cdr3_aa: CASSSTTGGNQPQHF
j_call: TRBJ1-5; d_call: .; v_call: TRBV30; cdr3_aa: CAWSIPSQPQHF
j_call: TRBJ1-1; d_call: TRBD1; v_call: TRBV4-1; cdr3_aa: CASSRGQGSATEAFF
j_call: TRBJ1-2; d_call: TRBD1; v_call: TRBV9; cdr3_aa: CASSKQGGNYGYTF
j_call: TRBJ1-2; d_call: .; v_call: TRBV13; cdr3_aa: CASSNREKHYGYTF
j_call: TRBJ2-6; d_call: TRBD1; v_call: TRBV2; cdr3_aa: CASSDRAGANVLTF
j_call: TRBJ1-2; d_call: TRBD1; v_call: TRBV3-1/TRBV3-2; cdr3_aa: CASSRTGAGYTF
j_call: TRBJ1-1; d_call: TRBD1; v_call: TRBV12-5; cdr3_aa: CASVLQGMNTEAFF
j_call: TRBJ1-6; d_call: TRBD1; v_call: TRBV7-9; cdr3_aa: CASSPDRGSSPLHF
j_call: TRBJ1-4; d_call: TRBD1; v_call: TRBV28; cdr3_aa: CASSSPPGQLNEKLFF
j_call: TRBJ1-1; d_call: .; v_call: TRBV3-1/TRBV3-2; cdr3_aa: CASSRGKNTEAFF